The sequence of this T cell receptor (beta chain) was determined in a study of T cell changes during pregnancy in multiple sclerosis. Assay: immunoSEQ multiplex PCR; the TCRdb copy retains only in-frame clones and omits some. The sample records some 64,000 clones, approximately 90% being singletons. The CDR3 extends over 16 amino acids. V dropped 7 bases and J dropped 9; count of bases not matched to a gene: 13. The germline gives CDR1 MNHEY, CDR2 SMNVEV (reference sequence). Here the sequenced sample was peripheral blood, taken after pregnancy. V and J are TRBV27 and TRBJ2-1, with TRBD2 matching over 12 bases. The TCR sequence derives from a female donor with multiple sclerosis, enrolled in a pregnancy study. CDR3 residues: CASTYLTSGSTSEQFF. In DNA form, the CDR3 reads TGTGCCAGCACCTACCTGACTAGCGGGAGTACGAGTGAGCAGTTCTTC.